This TCR beta chain came from a study of blood T cell repertoires in COVID-19. Across the study: In each case, the material was cDNA or gDNA derived from T cells, B-cell-depleted T cells, or PBMCs.

CDR1 SGHRS and CDR2 YFSETQ come from the germline V gene. V shed 1 base and J shed 3 bases, with 7 bases lying between them. The CDR3 sequence is 13 residues long. Study members were between roughly 18 and 100 years old and lived in approximately 25 US regions. Cohorts were determined from participant-reported clinical history. Some clones are missing from TCRdb's copy, which holds only in-frame ones; the method was immunoSEQ multiplex PCR. The table has hundreds of thousands of clones, around 87% seen once; the top ten hold more than 1.5%. This sequence joins TRBV5-1 and TRBJ2-5; TRBD2 is a possible D gene (6 bases). Input material: PBMCs or T cells enriched from blood (not recorded which). This TCR was sampled from a man aged 35 to 55 in a cohort exposed to, infected with or recovered from COVID-19 (not recorded which). For the CDR3, the DNA is TGCGCCAGCAGCTTGTGGGAGGAAGAGACCCAGTACTTC. Residues: CASSLWEEETQYF.